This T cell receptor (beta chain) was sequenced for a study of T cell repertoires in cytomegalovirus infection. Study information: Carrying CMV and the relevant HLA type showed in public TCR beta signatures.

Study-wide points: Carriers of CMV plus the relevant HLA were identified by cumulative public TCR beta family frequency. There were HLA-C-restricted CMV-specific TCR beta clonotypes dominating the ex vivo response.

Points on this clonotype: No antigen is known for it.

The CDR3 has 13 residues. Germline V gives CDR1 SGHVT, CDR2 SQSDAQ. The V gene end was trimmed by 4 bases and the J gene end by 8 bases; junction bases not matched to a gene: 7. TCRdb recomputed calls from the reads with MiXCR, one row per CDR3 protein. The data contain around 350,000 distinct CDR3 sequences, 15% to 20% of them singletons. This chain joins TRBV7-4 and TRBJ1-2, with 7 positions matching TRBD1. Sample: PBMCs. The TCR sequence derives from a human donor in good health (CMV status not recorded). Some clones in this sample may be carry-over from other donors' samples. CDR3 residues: CASSSRQGSGYTF. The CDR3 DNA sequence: TGTGCCAGCAGCTCCCGACAGGGCTCCGGCTACACCTTC. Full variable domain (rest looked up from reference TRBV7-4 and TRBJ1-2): GAGVSQSPRYKVAKRGRDVALRCDSISGHVTLYWYRQTLGQGSEVLTYSQSDAQRDKSGRPSGRFSAERPERSVSTLKIQRTEQGDSAVYLCASSSRQGSGYTFGSGTRLTVV.